These 8 T cell receptor beta chains share one sample of origin, sequenced in a study of OX40 agonist ivuxolimab in advanced cancers. Sequencing used immunoSEQ multiplex PCR; TCRdb keeps in-frame clones, though not all of them. The sample has more than 80,000 clones, approximately 90% seen once. Sequenced material: CD4+ or CD8+ T cells sorted from blood, taken in a trial of the OX40 agonist ivuxolimab. These receptors came from an adult with an advanced solid tumor such as melanoma, head and neck, liver or kidney cancer.

The V and J genes are TRBV27 and TRBJ1-2; 10 positions match TRBD1. The CDR3 extends over 13 amino acids. Germline values: CDR1 MNHEY, CDR2 SMNVEV (reference sequence). V was pared by 4 bases and J by 4 bases, with 0 bases of the junction left unmatched. CDR3 in DNA: TGTGCCAGCAGTTGGGACAGGGGCTATGGCTACACCTTC. Encoded protein: CASSWDRGYGYTF.

This clone was seen a few times. This chain connects TRBV27 to TRBJ1-3; the match to TRBD1 covers 9 bases. This CDR3 comprises 14 residues. Germline V gene lookup returns CDR1 MNHEY and CDR2 SMNVEV (reference sequence). Trimming at V came to 6 bases and at J to 7 bases, leaving 7 bases not matched to a gene. The CDR3 loop is CASRAPGQGNTIYF. The CDR3 DNA reads as TGTGCCAGCAGGGCCCCCGGACAGGGGAACACCATATATTTT.

This clone has a single count. This rearrangement joins TRBV2 to TRBJ2-7; D remains ambiguous. Germline loops: CDR1 SNHLY, CDR2 FYNNEI. There are 12 residues in the CDR3. The V and J ends lost 6 bases and 3 bases respectively, with 9 bases between them. The CDR3 nucleotides are TGTGCCAGCAGGCGGACGGTCTACGAGCAGTACTTC. This translates into CASRRTVYEQYF.

This sequence joins TRBV5-1 and TRBJ2-6; D perhaps matches TRBD2 (5 bases). Looked up from germline, CDR1 is SGHRS and CDR2 is YFSETQ. The CDR3 runs 17 residues. Trimming took off 0 bases at V and 4 bases at J, with 14 bases between the two ends. The CDR3, as DNA: TGCGCCAGCAGCTTGGATGAGGGTGGGAGAGGGGCCAACGTCCTGACTTTC. Its translation: CASSLDEGGRGANVLTF.

V gene TRBV27 combines with J gene TRBJ1-6, with D maybe TRBD1 (5 bases). The CDR3 has 16 residues. V was cut by 5 bases and J by 8 bases, with 19 bases left in between. Germline CDR1 and CDR2: MNHEY and SMNVEV (reference sequence). The CDR3 protein is CASSHRAGTNHSPLHF. For the CDR3, the DNA is TGTGCCAGCAGTCACCGGGCTGGGACCAATCATTCACCCCTCCACTTT.

The chain recombines TRBV6-6 with TRBJ2-1, with D possibly being TRBD2 (6 bases). Germline CDR1 is MNHNY and CDR2 is SVGAGI (reference sequence). The CDR3 runs 13 residues. The V end was cut by 8 bases, the J end by 7 bases, with 15 bases between. This chain's CDR3 is CASGAGGVNEQFF. DNA of the CDR3: TGTGCCAGCGGCGCCGGGGGAGTAAATGAGCAGTTCTTC.

The rearrangement uses TRBV5-1 and TRBJ1-3; D ambiguous. V lost 3 bases and J lost 0, with 13 bases in between. CDR1 is SGHRS and CDR2 is YFSETQ in the germline V gene. The CDR3 length is 16 residues. The CDR3 bases are TGCGCCAGCAGCTGGAAAGGTGACAACTCTGGAAACACCATATATTTT. It yields the protein CASSWKGDNSGNTIYF.

V is TRBV6-4 and J is TRBJ2-1; D gene ambiguous. The CDR3 has 14 amino acids. Germline V gene lookup returns CDR1 MRHNA and CDR2 SNTAGT. V lost 3 bases and J lost 5, with 11 bases in between. The CDR3 region is CASSDWKHNNEQFF. The CDR3 DNA sequence: TGTGCCAGCAGTGATTGGAAGCACAACAATGAGCAGTTCTTC.